These 10 T cell receptor beta chains share one sample of origin, sequenced in a study of T-cell reconstitution after alpha-beta-depleted transplantation in children. Preparation of the TCRbeta library used unique molecular identifiers. One entry per CDR3 protein results from TCRdb running MiXCR on the PCR reads. The data contain 500,000 to 600,000 distinct CDR3 sequences, 25% to 30% of them singletons. The sequences come from PBMCs, collected before TCRalphabeta/CD19-depleted stem cell transplant. The receptors were sampled from a boy under two years old with Wiskott-Aldrich syndrome, due to receive a stem cell transplant.

The count of this clonotype is one. V usage is TRBV20-1 and J usage is TRBJ1-5, with D unresolved. With the DNA end fitting TRBJ2-3 better, the J assignment may be wrong. Looked up from germline, CDR1 is DFQATT and CDR2 is SNEGSKA (reference sequence). The CDR3 sequence is 12 residues long. CDR3 bases: TGCAGTGCTCGGGCCCCCGGGCAGCCCCAGTATTTT. Protein sequence: CSARAPGQPQYF.

The chain employs TRBV20-1 and TRBJ2-5; possible D gene TRBD2, 6 bases. Germline V gene data show CDR1 as DFQATT and CDR2 as SNEGSKA (reference sequence). The V end lost 2 bases, the J end lost 5 bases, and 18 bases lay between the germline ends. This CDR3 is built from 15 residues. The CDR3 DNA sequence: TGCAGTGCTAGACCAGCGGAGGGGCCAAAGGAGACCCAGTACTTC. Translation: CSARPAEGPKETQYF.

This clonotype was picked up a small number of times. The gene calls are TRBV20-1 and TRBJ1-1; no firm D call. V was trimmed by 6 bases and J by 3 bases, leaving 8 bases between them. Germline V gives CDR1 DFQATT, CDR2 SNEGSKA (reference sequence). The CDR3 extends over 11 amino acids. This CDR3 is CSAGTYTEAFF. CDR3 DNA: TGCAGTGCCGGTACTTACACTGAAGCTTTCTTT.

V usage is TRBV20-1 and J usage is TRBJ1-1, with TRBD1 as a possible D gene (5 bases). This CDR3 is built from 12 residues. Germline assignment: CDR1 DFQATT and CDR2 SNEGSKA (reference sequence). The germline V and J ends were trimmed by 1 base and 5 bases, with 8 bases remaining between them. The CDR3 reads CSARGGGTEAFF. CDR3 DNA: TGCAGTGCTAGAGGGGGGGGGACTGAAGCTTTCTTT.

V is TRBV16 and J is TRBJ1-6; D gene ambiguous. V lost 4 bases to trimming and J lost 10 bases, with 11 bases between them. CDR3 length: 13 residues. In germline, CDR1 is KGHSY, CDR2 FQNENV. CDR3 nucleotides: TGTGCCAGCAGCCCAAGGACCCAATCACCCCTCCACTTT. Its translation: CASSPRTQSPLHF.

This chain joins TRBV20-1 and TRBJ2-1, with 11 bases matching TRBD2. The CDR3 consists of 18 residues. Looked up from germline, CDR1 is DFQATT and CDR2 is SNEGSKA (reference sequence). V lost 0 bases to trimming and J lost 5 bases; unmatched junction nucleotides: 12. The chain's CDR3 is CSARDHLAGGQLDNEQFF. In DNA, the CDR3 is TGCAGTGCTAGAGATCATTTAGCGGGAGGGCAGTTGGACAATGAGCAGTTCTTC.

This clonotype has more than one count but fewer than ten. This chain joins TRBV20-1 and TRBJ2-7; the match to TRBD1 covers 7 bases. CDR1 and CDR2 (germline): DFQATT, SNEGSKA (reference sequence). With 5 bases clipped from V and 0 bases from J, the junction kept 4 bases outside the gene matches. The CDR3 sequence is 13 residues long. Written as DNA, the CDR3 is TGCAGTGCTCAAGGGGGCATCTCCTACGAGCAGTACTTC. Translated, it gives CSAQGGISYEQYF.

The chain joins TRBV3-1 to TRBJ2-3; TRBD2 matches at 7 bases. Looked up from germline, CDR1 is LGHDT and CDR2 is YNNKEL (reference sequence). The junction had 2 bases not matched to a gene; V was cut back by 5 bases and J by 3 bases. This CDR3 region has 13 residues. The CDR3 sequence: CASSGEGTDTQYF. For the CDR3, the DNA is TGTGCCAGCAGCGGGGAGGGAACAGATACGCAGTATTTT.

The chain links TRBV20-1 to TRBJ2-4; D may be TRBD2 (6 bases). The germline V gene encodes CDR1 DFQATT and CDR2 SNEGSKA (reference sequence). Trimming shortened V by 5 bases and J by 8 bases, and 16 bases separated the two germline ends. This CDR3 region has 13 residues. The CDR3 coding sequence is TGCAGTGCTCCATCGGGACTCCCCGACATTCAGTACTTC. As protein: CSAPSGLPDIQYF.

In its sample, this clonotype was seen a few times. The V gene is TRBV20-1, the J gene TRBJ1-4; no definite D call. Germline CDR1 and CDR2: DFQATT and SNEGSKA (reference sequence). The V end lost 6 bases, the J end lost 1 base, and 9 bases lay between the germline ends. The length of the CDR3 is 13 residues. Written as DNA, the CDR3 is TGCAGTGCCCTCTGGGGAACTAATGAAAAACTGTTTTTT. It is translated as CSALWGTNEKLFF.